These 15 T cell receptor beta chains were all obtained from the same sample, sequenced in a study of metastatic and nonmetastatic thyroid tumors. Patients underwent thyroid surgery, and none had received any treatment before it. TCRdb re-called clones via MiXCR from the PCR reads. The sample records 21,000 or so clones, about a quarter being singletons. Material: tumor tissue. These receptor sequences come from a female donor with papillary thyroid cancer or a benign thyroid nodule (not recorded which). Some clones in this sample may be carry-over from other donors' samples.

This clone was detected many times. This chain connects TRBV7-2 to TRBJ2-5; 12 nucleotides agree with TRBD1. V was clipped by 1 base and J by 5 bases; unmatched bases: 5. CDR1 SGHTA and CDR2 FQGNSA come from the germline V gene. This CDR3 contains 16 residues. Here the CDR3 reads CASSLGGTGGYETQYF. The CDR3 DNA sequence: TGTGCCAGCAGCTTAGGTGGGACAGGGGGCTATGAGACCCAGTACTTC.

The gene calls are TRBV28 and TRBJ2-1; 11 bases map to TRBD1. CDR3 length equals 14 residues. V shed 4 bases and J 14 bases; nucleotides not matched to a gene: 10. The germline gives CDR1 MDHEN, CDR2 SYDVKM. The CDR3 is CASSSPGQGGPEFF. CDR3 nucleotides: TGTGCCAGCAGTTCGCCGGGACAGGGGGGGCCTGAGTTCTTC.

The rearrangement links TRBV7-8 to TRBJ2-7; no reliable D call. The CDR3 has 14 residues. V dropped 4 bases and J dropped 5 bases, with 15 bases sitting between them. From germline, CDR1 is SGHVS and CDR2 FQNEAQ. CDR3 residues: CASSSRIHPNEQYF. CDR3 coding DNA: TGTGCCAGCAGCTCTCGGATCCATCCCAACGAGCAGTACTTC.

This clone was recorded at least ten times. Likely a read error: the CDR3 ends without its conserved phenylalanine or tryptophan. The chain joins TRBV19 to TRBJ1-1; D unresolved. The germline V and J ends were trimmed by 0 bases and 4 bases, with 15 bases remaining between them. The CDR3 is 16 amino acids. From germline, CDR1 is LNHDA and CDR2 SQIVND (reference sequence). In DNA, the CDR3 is TGTGCCAGTAGTATAGATCTACCCACGAGCAGCACTGAAGCTTTCCTT. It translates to CASSIDLPTSSTEAFL.

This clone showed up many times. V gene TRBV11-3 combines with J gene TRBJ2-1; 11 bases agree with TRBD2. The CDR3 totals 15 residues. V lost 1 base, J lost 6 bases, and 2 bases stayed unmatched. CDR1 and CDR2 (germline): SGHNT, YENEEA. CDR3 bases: TGTGCCAGCAGCTTAGCCGGGACTAGCGGCAATGAGCAGTTCTTC. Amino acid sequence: CASSLAGTSGNEQFF.

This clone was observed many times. The CDR3 loop reads CASSYSPARQETQYF. Here the CDR3 DNA reads TGTGCCAGCAGTTACTCTCCGGCGCGCCAAGAGACCCAGTACTTC. The V call is TRBV6-6, the J call TRBJ2-5, with unresolved D. Germline loops: CDR1 MNHNY, CDR2 SVGAGI (reference sequence). V was pared by 0 bases and J by 1 base, with 9 bases between. CDR3 size: 15 residues.

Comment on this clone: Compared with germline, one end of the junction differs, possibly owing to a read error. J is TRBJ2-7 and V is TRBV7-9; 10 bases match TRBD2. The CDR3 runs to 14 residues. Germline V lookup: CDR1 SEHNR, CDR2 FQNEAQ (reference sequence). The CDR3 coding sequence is TGTGCCAGCAGCACTGGGACTAGCGTGGTAGAGCAGCACTTC. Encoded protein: CASSTGTSVVEQHF.

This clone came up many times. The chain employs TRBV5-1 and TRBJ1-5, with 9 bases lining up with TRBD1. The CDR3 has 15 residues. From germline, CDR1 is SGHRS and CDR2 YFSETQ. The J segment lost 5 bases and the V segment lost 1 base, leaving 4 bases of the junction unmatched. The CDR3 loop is CASSLSGDRDQPQHF. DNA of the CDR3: TGCGCCAGCAGCTTGTCCGGGGACAGGGATCAGCCCCAGCATTTT.

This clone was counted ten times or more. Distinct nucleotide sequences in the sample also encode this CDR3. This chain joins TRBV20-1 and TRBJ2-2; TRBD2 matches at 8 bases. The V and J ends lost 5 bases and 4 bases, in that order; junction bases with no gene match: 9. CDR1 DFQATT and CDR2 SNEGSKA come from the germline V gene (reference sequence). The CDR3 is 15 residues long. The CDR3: CSASSGGLSTGELFF. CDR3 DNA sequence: TGCAGTGCTTCCTCGGGGGGGCTAAGCACCGGGGAGCTGTTTTTT.

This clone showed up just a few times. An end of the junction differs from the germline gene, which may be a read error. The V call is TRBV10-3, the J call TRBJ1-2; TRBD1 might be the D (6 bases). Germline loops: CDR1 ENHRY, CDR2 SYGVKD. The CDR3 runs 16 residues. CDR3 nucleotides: TGTGCCATCGGTGATCCGACAGGTCTTAAGGTCTATGGCTACACCTTC. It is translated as CAIGDPTGLKVYGYTF.

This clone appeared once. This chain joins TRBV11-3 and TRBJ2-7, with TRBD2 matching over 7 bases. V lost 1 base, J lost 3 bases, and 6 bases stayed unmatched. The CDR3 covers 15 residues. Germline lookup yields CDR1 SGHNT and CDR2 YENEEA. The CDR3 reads CASSLGEGRSYEQYF. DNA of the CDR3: TGTGCCAGCAGCTTAGGGGAGGGCCGTAGCTACGAGCAGTACTTC.

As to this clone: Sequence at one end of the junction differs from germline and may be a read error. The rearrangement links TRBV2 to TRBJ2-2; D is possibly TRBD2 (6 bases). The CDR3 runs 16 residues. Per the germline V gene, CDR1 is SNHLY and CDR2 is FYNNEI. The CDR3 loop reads CASSEGRAGNTGDLFF. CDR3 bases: TGTGCCAGCAGTGAAGGGCGCGCGGGAAACACCGGGGATCTGTTTTTT.

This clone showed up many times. CDR3 residues: CASSRTESSYNEQFF. The DNA of the CDR3 is TGTGCCAGCAGTCGTACGGAAAGCTCCTACAATGAGCAGTTCTTC. The rearrangement uses TRBV7-9 and TRBJ2-1; D is unresolved. Between the trimmed V and J ends, which lost 6 bases and 0 bases, there was a span of 12 bases. The CDR3 runs 15 residues. Germline V gives CDR1 SEHNR, CDR2 FQNEAQ (reference sequence).

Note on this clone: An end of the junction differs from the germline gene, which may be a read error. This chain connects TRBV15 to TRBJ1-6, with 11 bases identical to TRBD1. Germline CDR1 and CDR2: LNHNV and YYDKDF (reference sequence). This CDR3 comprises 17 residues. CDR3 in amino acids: CANSRDRGEVWYSPLHF. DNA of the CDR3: TGTGCCAACAGCAGGGACAGGGGGGAAGTATGGTATTCACCACTCCACTTT.

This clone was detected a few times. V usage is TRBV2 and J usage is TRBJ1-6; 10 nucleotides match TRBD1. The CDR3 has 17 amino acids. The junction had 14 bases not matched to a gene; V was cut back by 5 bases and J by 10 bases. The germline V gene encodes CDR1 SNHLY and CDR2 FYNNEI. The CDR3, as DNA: TGTGCCAGCAGTCTGATGACAGGGGGCTTACTTGGGTCACCCCTCCACTTT. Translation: CASSLMTGGLLGSPLHF. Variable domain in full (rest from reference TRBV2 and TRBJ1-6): EPEVTQTPSHQVTQMGQEVILRCVPISNHLYFYWYRQILGQKVEFLVSFYNNEISEKSEIFDDQFSVERPDGSNFTLKIRSTKLEDSAMYFCASSLMTGGLLGSPLHFGNGTRLTVT.